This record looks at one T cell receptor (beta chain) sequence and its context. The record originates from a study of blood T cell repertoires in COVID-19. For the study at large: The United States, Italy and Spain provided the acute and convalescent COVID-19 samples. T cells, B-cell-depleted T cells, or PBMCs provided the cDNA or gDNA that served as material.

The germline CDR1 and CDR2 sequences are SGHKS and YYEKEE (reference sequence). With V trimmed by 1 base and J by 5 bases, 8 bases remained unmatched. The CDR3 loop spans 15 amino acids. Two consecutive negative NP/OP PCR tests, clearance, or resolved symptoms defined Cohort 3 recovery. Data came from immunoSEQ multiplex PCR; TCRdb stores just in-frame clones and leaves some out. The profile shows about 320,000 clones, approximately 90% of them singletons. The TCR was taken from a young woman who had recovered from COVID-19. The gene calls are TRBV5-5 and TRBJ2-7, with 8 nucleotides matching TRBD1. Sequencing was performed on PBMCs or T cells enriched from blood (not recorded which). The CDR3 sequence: CASSLNPQGQDEQYF. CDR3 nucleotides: TGTGCCAGCAGCTTGAATCCACAGGGACAGGACGAGCAGTACTTC.